This T cell receptor (beta chain) came from a study of OX40 agonist ivuxolimab in advanced cancers. Background on the whole study: The costimulatory receptor OX40 (CD134) was targeted by ivuxolimab, a fully human IgG2 agonistic monoclonal antibody. In the dose-escalation cohort, 82.7% of patients were male, and the mean age was around 60 years, with a range of 23 to 79. Peripheral TCRbeta sequencing was intended to test whether TCR sequence diversity was altered and clonal T-cell expansion was caused by ivuxolimab. Patients were allowed to have had prior anti-PD-1, anti-PD-L1 or anti-CTLA-4 therapy, and approximately 40% of the dose-escalation patients had previously received checkpoint inhibitors. Of the 50 to 55 dose-escalation patients, hepatocellular carcinoma was present in some 19, melanoma in around 15, renal cell carcinoma in 9 and head and neck cancer in 9. Partial responses occurred in three dose-escalation patients, of whom one had hepatocellular carcinoma and two had cutaneous melanoma. The paper reports the monotherapy dose-escalation portion (N of about 50 patients) of the phase I ivuxolimab trial. Intravenous ivuxolimab was administered to patients every 2 weeks at six dose levels: 0.01, 0.1, 0.3, 1.5, 3 and 10 mg/kg.

Overall study results and their limits: Low levels of normalized T-cell clonal expansion were also seen in some nonresponding patients. At doses of 0.1 to 3.0 mg/kg, clonal expansion of both CD4+ and CD8+ T cells in blood was seen between baseline and week 6. The antigen specificity of the clonally expanded peripheral T cells was not determined. After ivuxolimab, more expanded clones were found on average in CD8+ T cells than in CD4+ T cells. In the 0.1-3.0 mg/kg groups, partial responders were among the patients with the lowest normalized peripheral clonal expansion, particularly in CD8+ T cells.

Genomic DNA was isolated from the sorted cells so that the TCRbeta CDR3 region could be sequenced. The immunoSEQ Assay was used for sequencing of TCRbeta CDR3 regions. What TCRdb holds here is the immuneACCESS table cut down to in-frame rearrangements. Part of the clones is not present; checked against another copy, under half of the missing clones reflect an unresolved V gene, and the others are unexplained. A total of approximately 74,000 clones appear in this sample, about 89% of them only once. 0.25% to 0.3% of the sample is taken by the ten largest. As regards this clone: Its antigen has not been determined. The record has no base qualities; no much larger clone is one base away.

Patients with autoimmune disease history or receiving systemic immunosuppression were excluded from the trial. Peripheral blood for TCR sequencing was collected from all dose cohorts at baseline, on cycle 4 day 1, and on cycle 7 day 1. Samples were obtained from an open-label, multicenter, first-in-human phase I dose-escalation trial of ivuxolimab. Adults with locally advanced or metastatic melanoma, renal cell, hepatocellular, or head and neck squamous cell carcinoma were enrolled in the trial. Before TCR sequencing, CD4+ and CD8+ T cells were separately sorted from peripheral blood. For CDR1 and CDR2, the germline V gene lists MNHEY and SVGAGI. The CDR3, from cysteine to phenylalanine, totals 14 residues. Just CDR3 DNA is preserved here, 42 bases in frame from base 1. V and J are trimmed by 5 bases and 4 bases, and the gene matches miss 7 bases of the junction.

Sequenced material: CD4+ or CD8+ T cells sorted from blood, taken in a trial of the OX40 agonist ivuxolimab. Recombination joined TRBV6-5 with TRBJ1-2, and 7 bases in between align with TRBD1. This TCR was recovered from an adult with an advanced solid tumor such as melanoma, head and neck, liver or kidney cancer. The CDR3 loop reads CASSATGRRYGYTF. The DNA is TGTGCCAGCAGTGCGACAGGGCGGCGCTATGGCTACACCTTC.